Each of the 2 T cell receptor beta chains below was sequenced from the same sample in a study of T cells in Graves' hyperthyroidism and ophthalmopathy (dated by TCRdb to the late 2010s). The library was obtained by multiplex PCR. Sequencer: Illumina HiSeq 2000. The TCR beta CDR3 regions were amplified from RNA transcripts. The first round of RT-PCR for the TCR CDR3 was performed with the HTBI primer set and the Qiagen OneStep RT-PCR kit. The public reads were reprocessed in TCRdb via fastp at Q25 and MiXCR, keeping in-frame beta chains. Duplicate CDR3 protein sequences are folded into a single record with the most common DNA and genes. For this sample there are about 590,000 distinct CDR3 sequences; 15% to 18% appear just once. The ten largest clones represent under 7.5% of the sample. The sequenced sample consisted of blood. These TCRs come from a young woman with Graves' hyperthyroidism.

This clonotype was observed at least ten times. The rearrangement links TRBV7-3 to TRBJ2-1; TRBD1 is a possible D gene (7 bases). Deletions cut 5 bases from V and 8 bases from J, with 22 bases between. This CDR3 has 16 residues. The V gene's germline CDR1 is SGHTA and CDR2 FQGTGA. The CDR3 region has the DNA TGTGCCAGCAGCGACCCGACAGGGAGGTTTGGTGATGAGCAGTTCTTC. As protein: CASSDPTGRFGDEQFF.

The V call is TRBV2, the J call TRBJ1-1; D gene uncertain. Trimming shortened V by 3 bases and J by 5 bases, and 13 bases separated the two germline ends. CDR1 and CDR2 from the germline V gene are SNHLY and FYNNEI. This CDR3 comprises 14 residues. The CDR3 coding sequence is TGTGCCAGCAGTGACTTCAAGGGATCTACTGAAGCTTTCTTT. This encodes CASSDFKGSTEAFF.